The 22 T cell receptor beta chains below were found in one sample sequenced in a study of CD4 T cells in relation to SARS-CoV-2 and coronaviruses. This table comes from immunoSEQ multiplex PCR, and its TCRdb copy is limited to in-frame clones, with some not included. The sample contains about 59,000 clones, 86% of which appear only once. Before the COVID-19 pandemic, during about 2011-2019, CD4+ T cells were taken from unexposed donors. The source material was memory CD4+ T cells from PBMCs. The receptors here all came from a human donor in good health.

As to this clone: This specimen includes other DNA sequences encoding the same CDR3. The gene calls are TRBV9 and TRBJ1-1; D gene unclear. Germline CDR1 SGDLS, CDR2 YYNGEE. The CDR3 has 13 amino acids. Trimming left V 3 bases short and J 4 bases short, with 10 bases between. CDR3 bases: TGTGCCAGCAGCGGCGGGGTTAGCACTGAAGCTTTCTTT. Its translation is CASSGGVSTEAFF.

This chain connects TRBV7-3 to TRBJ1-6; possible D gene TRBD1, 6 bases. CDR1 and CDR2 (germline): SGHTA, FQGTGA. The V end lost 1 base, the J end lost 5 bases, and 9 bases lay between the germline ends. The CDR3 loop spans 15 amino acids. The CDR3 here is CASSLRGRNNSPLHF. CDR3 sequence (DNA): TGTGCCAGCAGCTTAAGGGGGCGAAATAATTCACCCCTCCACTTT.

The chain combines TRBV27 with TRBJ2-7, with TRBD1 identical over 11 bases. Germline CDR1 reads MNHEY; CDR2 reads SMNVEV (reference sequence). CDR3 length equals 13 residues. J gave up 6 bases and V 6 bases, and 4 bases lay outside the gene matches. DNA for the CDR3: TGTGCCAGCAGGAAGGGACAGGGGGGCGAGCAGTACTTC. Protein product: CASRKGQGGEQYF.

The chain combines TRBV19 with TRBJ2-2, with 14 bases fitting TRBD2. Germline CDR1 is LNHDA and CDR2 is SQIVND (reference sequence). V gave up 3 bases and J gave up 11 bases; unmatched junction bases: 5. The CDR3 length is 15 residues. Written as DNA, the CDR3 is TGTGCCAGTAGTATCGGGACTAGCGGGAGTAGCGAGCTGTTTTTT. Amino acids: CASSIGTSGSSELFF.

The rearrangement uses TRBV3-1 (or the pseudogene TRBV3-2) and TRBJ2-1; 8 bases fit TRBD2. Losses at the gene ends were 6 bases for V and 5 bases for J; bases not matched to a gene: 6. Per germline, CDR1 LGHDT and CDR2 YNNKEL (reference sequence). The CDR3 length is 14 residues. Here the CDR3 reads CASRWSGSNNEQFF. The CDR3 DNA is TGTGCCAGCAGGTGGAGCGGGAGCAACAATGAGCAGTTCTTC.

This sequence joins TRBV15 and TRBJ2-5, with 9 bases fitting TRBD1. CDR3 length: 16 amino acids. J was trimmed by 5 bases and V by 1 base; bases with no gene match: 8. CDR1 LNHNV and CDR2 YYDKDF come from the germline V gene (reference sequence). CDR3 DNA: TGTGCCACCAGCAGAGCGGGACAGGGAATTCGTGAGACCCAGTACTTC. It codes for CATSRAGQGIRETQYF.

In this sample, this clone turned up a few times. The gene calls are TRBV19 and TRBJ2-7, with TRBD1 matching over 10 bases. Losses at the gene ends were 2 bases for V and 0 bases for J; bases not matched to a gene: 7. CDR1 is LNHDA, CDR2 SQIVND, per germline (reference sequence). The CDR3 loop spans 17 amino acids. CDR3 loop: CASSISPGQGRSYEQYF. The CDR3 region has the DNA TGTGCCAGTAGTATATCCCCGGGACAGGGGCGCTCCTACGAGCAGTACTTC.

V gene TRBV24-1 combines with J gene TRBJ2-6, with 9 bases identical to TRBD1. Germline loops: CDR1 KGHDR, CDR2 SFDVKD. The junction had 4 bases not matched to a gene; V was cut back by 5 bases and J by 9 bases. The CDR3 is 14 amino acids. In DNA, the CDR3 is TGTGCCACCAGTGCGGGACAGGGTGTCAACGTCCTGACTTTC. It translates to CATSAGQGVNVLTF.

CDR3 sequence (DNA): TGTGCCAGCAGTACTGAGCAGCCCCAGCATTTT. It specifies CASSTEQPQHF. The J gene is TRBJ1-5, the V gene TRBV28; D remains ambiguous. There are 11 residues in the CDR3. Germline V gene lookup returns CDR1 MDHEN and CDR2 SYDVKM. Trimming cost V 5 bases and J 7 bases, with 6 bases left between them.

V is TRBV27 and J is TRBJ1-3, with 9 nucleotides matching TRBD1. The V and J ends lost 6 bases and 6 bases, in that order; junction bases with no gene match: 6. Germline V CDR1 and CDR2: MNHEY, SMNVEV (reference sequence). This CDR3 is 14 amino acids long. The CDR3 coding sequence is TGTGCCAGCAGCCCATGGACAGGGGCAAACACCATATATTTT. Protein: CASSPWTGANTIYF.

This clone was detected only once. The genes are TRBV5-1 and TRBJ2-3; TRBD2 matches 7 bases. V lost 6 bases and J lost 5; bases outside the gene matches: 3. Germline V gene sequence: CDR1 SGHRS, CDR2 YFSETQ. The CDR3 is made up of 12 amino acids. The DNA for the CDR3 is TGCGCCAGCAAAGGGGAGGGAGATACGCAGTATTTT. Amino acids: CASKGEGDTQYF. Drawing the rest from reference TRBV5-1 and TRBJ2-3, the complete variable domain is KAGVTQTPRYLIKTRGQQVTLSCSPISGHRSVSWYQQTPGQGLQFLFEYFSETQRNKGNFPGRFSGRQFSNSRSEMNVSTLELGDSALYLCASKGEGDTQYFGPGTRLTVL.

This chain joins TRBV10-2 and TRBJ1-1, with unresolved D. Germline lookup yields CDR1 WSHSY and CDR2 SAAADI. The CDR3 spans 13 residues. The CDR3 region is CATLPSSNTEAFF. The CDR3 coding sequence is TGCGCGACCTTACCCTCCTCGAACACTGAAGCTTTCTTT.

CDR3 protein: CATSRDRDPFYGYTF. The CDR3 DNA reads as TGTGCCACCAGCAGAGATAGGGATCCCTTCTATGGCTACACCTTC. The chain combines TRBV15 with TRBJ1-2; D is ambiguous. The V and J ends lost 0 bases and 4 bases respectively, with 12 bases between them. The CDR3 is 15 amino acids. Germline loops: CDR1 LNHNV, CDR2 YYDKDF (reference sequence).

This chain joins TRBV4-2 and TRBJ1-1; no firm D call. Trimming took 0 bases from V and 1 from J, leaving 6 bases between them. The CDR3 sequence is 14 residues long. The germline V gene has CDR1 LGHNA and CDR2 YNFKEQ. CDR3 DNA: TGTGCCAGCAGCCAAGATAGGAGGAACACTGAAGCTTTCTTT. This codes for CASSQDRRNTEAFF.

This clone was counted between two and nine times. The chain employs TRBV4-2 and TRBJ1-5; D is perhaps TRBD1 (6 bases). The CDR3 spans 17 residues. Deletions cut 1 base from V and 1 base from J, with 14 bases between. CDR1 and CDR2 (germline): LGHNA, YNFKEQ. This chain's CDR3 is CASSQGSTGNSNQPQHF. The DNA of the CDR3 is TGTGCCAGCAGCCAAGGGAGCACAGGGAACAGCAATCAGCCCCAGCATTTT.

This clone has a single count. DNA for the CDR3: TGTGCCAGCAGCCAAAGTAGACTAGCGGGAGGGAACAATGAGCAGTTCTTC. This sequence encodes CASSQSRLAGGNNEQFF. J is TRBJ2-1 and V is TRBV7-2; TRBD2 matches at 14 bases. This CDR3 is 17 amino acids long. Losses at the gene ends were 5 bases for V and 5 bases for J; bases not matched to a gene: 8. The germline V gene has CDR1 SGHTA and CDR2 FQGNSA.

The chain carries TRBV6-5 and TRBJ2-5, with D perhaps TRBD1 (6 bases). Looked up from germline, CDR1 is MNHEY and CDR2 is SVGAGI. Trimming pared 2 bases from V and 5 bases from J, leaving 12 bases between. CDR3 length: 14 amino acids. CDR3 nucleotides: TGTGCCAGCAGTTACAAGTACAGGGAGGAGACCCAGTACTTC. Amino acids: CASSYKYREETQYF.

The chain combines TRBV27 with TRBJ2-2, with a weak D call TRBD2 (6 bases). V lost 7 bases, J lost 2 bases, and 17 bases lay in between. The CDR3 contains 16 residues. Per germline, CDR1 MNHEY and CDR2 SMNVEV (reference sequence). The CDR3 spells CASTLSGLANTGELFF. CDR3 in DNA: TGTGCCAGCACTCTCTCGGGACTGGCAAACACCGGGGAGCTGTTTTTT.

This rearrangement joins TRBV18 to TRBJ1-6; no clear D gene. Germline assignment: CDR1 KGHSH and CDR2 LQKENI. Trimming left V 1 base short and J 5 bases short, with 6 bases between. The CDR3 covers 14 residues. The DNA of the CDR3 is TGTGCCAGCTCACCACGGGATAATAATTCACCCCTCCACTTT. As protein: CASSPRDNNSPLHF. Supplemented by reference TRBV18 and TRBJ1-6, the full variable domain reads NAGVMQNPRHLVRRRGQEARLRCSPMKGHSHVYWYRQLPEEGLKFMVYLQKENIIDESGMPKERFSAEFPKEGPSILRIQQVVRGDSAAYFCASSPRDNNSPLHFGNGTRLTVT.

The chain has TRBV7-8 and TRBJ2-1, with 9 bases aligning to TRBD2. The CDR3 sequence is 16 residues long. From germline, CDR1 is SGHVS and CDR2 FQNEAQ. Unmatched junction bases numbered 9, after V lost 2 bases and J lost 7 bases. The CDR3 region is CASSLRRTSALNEQFF. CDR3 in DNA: TGTGCCAGCAGCTTAAGGAGGACTAGCGCCTTGAATGAGCAGTTCTTC.

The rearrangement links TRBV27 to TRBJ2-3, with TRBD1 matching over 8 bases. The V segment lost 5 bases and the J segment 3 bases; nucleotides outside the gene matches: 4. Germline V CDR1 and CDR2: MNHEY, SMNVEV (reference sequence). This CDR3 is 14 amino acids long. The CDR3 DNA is TGTGCCAGCAGTAAAACAGGGGGGACAGATACGCAGTATTTT. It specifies CASSKTGGTDTQYF.

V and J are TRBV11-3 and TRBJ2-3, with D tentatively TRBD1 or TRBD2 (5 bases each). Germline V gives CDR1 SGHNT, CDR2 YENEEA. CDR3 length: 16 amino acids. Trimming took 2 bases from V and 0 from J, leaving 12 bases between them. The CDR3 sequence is CASSLSGTSSTDTQYF. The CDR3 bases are TGTGCCAGCAGCTTATCGGGGACGTCTAGCACAGATACGCAGTATTTT.